The 8 T cell receptor beta chains in this list originate from one sample, sequenced in a study of T cell responses to AZD1222 COVID-19 vaccine. The repertoire was sequenced with immunoSEQ multiplex PCR; TCRdb's copy has only in-frame clones and lacks some. The sample records roughly 170,000 clones, approximately 90% being singletons. Here the sequenced sample was peripheral blood, taken on day 0 of AZD1222 vaccination. Every receptor here comes from an adult in good health.

The chain joins TRBV10-3 to TRBJ1-1, with a possible D match to TRBD1 (5 bases). Germline loops: CDR1 ENHRY, CDR2 SYGVKD. Trimming took 7 bases from V and 6 from J, leaving 15 bases between them. The CDR3 totals 13 residues. The CDR3 spells CAITPRGGAEAFF. The DNA of the CDR3 is TGTGCCATCACCCCGCGGGGGGGGGCTGAAGCTTTCTTT.

The genes are TRBV29-1 and TRBJ2-1; D assignment may be TRBD1 or TRBD2 (5 bases each). V lost 4 bases to trimming and J lost 6 bases, with 13 bases between them. CDR1 and CDR2 from the germline V gene are SQVTM and ANQGSEA. The CDR3 length is 13 residues. In DNA, the CDR3 is TGCAGCGTTGGTGGGGGAACTGGCAATGAGCAGTTCTTC. Amino acid sequence: CSVGGGTGNEQFF.

This CDR3 is CASSLAGQGINYGYTF. The CDR3 DNA sequence: TGTGCCAGCAGCTTAGCGGGACAGGGAATTAACTATGGCTACACCTTC. The V call is TRBV11-2, the J call TRBJ1-2, with 9 bases that match TRBD1. There are 16 residues in the CDR3. CDR1 and CDR2 from the germline V gene are SGHAT and FQNNGV. Germline trimming cut 1 base from V and 1 base from J; bases unmatched to any gene: 4. Drawing the rest from reference TRBV11-2 and TRBJ1-2, the complete variable domain is EAGVAQSPRYKIIEKRQSVAFWCNPISGHATLYWYQQILGQGPKLLIQFQNNGVVDDSQLPKDRFSAERLKGVDSTLKIQPAKLEDSAVYLCASSLAGQGINYGYTFGSGTRLTVV.

This chain links TRBV7-8 with TRBJ1-3; possible D gene TRBD1, 6 bases. The CDR3 is 17 residues long. Between the trimmed V and J ends, which lost 0 bases and 1 base, there was a span of 13 bases. Germline V lookup: CDR1 SGHVS, CDR2 FQNEAQ. CDR3 coding DNA: TGTGCCAGCAGCTTAGCGTTACGAGGGGGGTCTGGAAACACCATATATTTT. Its protein product is CASSLALRGGSGNTIYF. Filled out from reference TRBV7-8 and TRBJ1-3, the complete variable domain reads GAGVSQSPRYKVAKRGQDVALRCDPISGHVSLFWYQQALGQGPEFLTYFQNEAQLDKSGLPSDRFFAERPEGSVSTLKIQRTQQEDSAVYLCASSLALRGGSGNTIYFGEGSWLTVV.

The chain joins TRBV19 to TRBJ2-5, with 9 bases matching TRBD1. CDR3 length: 15 amino acids. Germline lookup yields CDR1 LNHDA and CDR2 SQIVND (reference sequence). The V segment lost 5 bases and the J segment 5 bases; nucleotides outside the gene matches: 9. Written as DNA, the CDR3 is TGTGCCAGTAGTTTTGGACAGGGGTTCTACGAGACCCAGTACTTC. It yields the protein CASSFGQGFYETQYF. Complete variable domain (other parts from reference TRBV19 and TRBJ2-5): DGGITQSPKYLFRKEGQNVTLSCEQNLNHDAMYWYRQDPGQGLRLIYYSQIVNDFQKGDIAEGYSVSREKKESFPLTVTSAQKNPTAFYLCASSFGQGFYETQYFGPGTRLLVL.

This clone is categorized as medium-sized. The chain combines TRBV13 with TRBJ1-3; D ambiguous. The germline gives CDR1 PRHDT, CDR2 FYEKMQ (reference sequence). CDR3 length: 17 amino acids. The V end lost 5 bases, the J end lost 0 bases, and 17 bases lay between the germline ends. The CDR3 DNA reads TGTGCCAGCAGCGTCCAGTCCGCTAAAGTCTCTGGAAACACCATATATTTT. This gives the protein CASSVQSAKVSGNTIYF.

This chain joins TRBV3-1 (or the pseudogene TRBV3-2) and TRBJ1-2, with D tentatively TRBD1 (5 bases). The germline V gene has CDR1 LGHDT and CDR2 YNNKEL (reference sequence). The CDR3 spans 15 residues. V was shortened by 1 base and J by 3 bases, with 12 bases between the two germline ends. The DNA of the CDR3 is TGTGCCAGCAGCCAAGGGGGACCTCGGCACTATGGCTACACCTTC. This encodes CASSQGGPRHYGYTF.

The chain uses TRBV21-1 and TRBJ1-5. TRBV21-1 is annotated as a pseudogene. The CDR3 totals 20 residues. The CDR3 DNA sequence: TGTGCCAGCAGCAAAGCTGGGCCCCCCAAGGGGGACTATAGCAATCAGCCCCAGCATTTT. Protein: CASSKAGPPKGDYSNQPQHF.